This is a list of T cell receptor beta chains from one sample in a study of identical twins. One entry per CDR3 protein, called by TCRdb with MiXCR from the 5' RACE reads. The sample yields about 530,000 distinct CDR3 sequences, approximately 20% seen once. This same sample was also taken into another study, of yellow fever vaccine responses in identical twins.

Sample: CD4+ T cells sorted from blood. The source of these receptors is a woman aged 18-29 years in good health. Each CDR3 is given with its conserved first and last residue. Fields, in order: clone size, D gene, V gene, J gene, CDR3 protein, CDR3 DNA. A D gene is named only where the DNA matches it firmly. Some rows mark clone size as missing; the rest say once, few, many or name a class of expanded clone.

>NA|NA|TRBV6-5|TRBJ2-2
CASSYSSRRSTGELFF
TGTGCCAGCAGTTACTCTTCTAGGCGCAGCACCGGGGAGCTGTTTTTT
>NA|NA|TRBV29-1|TRBJ2-4
CSVVGRWKDPLAKNIQYF
TGCAGCGTTGTAGGTCGGTGGAAGGACCCACTAGCCAAAAACATTCAGTACTTC
>NA|TRBD2|TRBV10-3|TRBJ2-3
CAISIKREGPDTQYF
TGTGCCATCAGTATAAAGCGGGAGGGCCCAGATACGCAGTATTTT
>few|TRBD1|TRBV29-1|TRBJ2-3
CSGRQGRADTQYF
TGCAGCGGCCGACAGGGACGAGCAGATACGCAGTATTTT
>few|NA|TRBV5-1|TRBJ2-1
CASSSQAANTYNEQFF
TGCGCCAGCAGCTCACAAGCGGCTAACACCTACAATGAGCAGTTCTTC
>NA|NA|TRBV12-3/TRBV12-4|TRBJ2-6
CATTTNSGANVLTF
TGTGCCACAACTACAAACTCTGGGGCCAACGTCCTGACTTTC
>NA|NA|TRBV12-3/TRBV12-4|TRBJ2-1
CASSTGPNNEQFF
TGTGCCAGCAGTACCGGACCGAACAATGAGCAGTTCTTC
>many|TRBD2|TRBV3-1|TRBJ2-1
CASSPIRGRADNEQFF
TGTGCCAGCAGCCCTATTCGAGGGAGGGCGGACAATGAGCAGTTCTTC
>few|TRBD2|TRBV10-3|TRBJ2-1
CAIRTSGSGVYNEQFF
TGTGCCATCAGGACTAGCGGGAGCGGGGTCTACAATGAGCAGTTCTTC
>NA|NA|TRBV2|TRBJ2-1
CASSEAGAFGQFF
TGTGCCAGCAGTGAAGCGGGGGCCTTCGGGCAGTTCTTC
>NA|NA|TRBV6-1|TRBJ2-5
CANARDPQETQYF
TGTGCCAACGCCCGGGACCCCCAAGAGACCCAGTACTTC